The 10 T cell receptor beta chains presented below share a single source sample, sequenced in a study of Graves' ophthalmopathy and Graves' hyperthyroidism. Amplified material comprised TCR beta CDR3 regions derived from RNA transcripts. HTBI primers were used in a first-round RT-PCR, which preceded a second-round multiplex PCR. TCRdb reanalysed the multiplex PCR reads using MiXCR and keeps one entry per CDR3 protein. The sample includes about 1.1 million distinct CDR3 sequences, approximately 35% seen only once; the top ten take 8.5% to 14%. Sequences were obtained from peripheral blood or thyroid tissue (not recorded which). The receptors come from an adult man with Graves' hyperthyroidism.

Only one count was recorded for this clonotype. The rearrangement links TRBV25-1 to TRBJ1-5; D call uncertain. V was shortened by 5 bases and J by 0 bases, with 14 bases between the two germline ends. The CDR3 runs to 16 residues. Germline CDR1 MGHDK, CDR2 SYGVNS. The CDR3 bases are TGTGCCAGCAGTTTAATCCAACCCTCTAGCAATCAGCCCCAGCATTTT. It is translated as CASSLIQPSSNQPQHF.

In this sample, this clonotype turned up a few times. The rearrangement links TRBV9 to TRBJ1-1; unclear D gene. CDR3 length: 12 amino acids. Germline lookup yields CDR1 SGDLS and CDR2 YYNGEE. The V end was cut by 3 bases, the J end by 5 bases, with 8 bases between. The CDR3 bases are TGTGCCAGCAGCGGTTCGGGTACTGAAGCTTTCTTT. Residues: CASSGSGTEAFF.

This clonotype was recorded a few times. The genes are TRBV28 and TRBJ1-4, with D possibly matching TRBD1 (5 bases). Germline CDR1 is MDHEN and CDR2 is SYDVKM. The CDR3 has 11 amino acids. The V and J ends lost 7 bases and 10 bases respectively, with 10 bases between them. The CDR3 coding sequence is TGTGCCAGCAACATGGGGGGAAAACTGTTTTTT. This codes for CASNMGGKLFF.

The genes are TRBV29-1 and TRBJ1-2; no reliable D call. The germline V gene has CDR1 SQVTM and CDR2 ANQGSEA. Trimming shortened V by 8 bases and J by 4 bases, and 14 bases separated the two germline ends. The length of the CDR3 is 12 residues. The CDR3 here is CSFGGHGYGYTF. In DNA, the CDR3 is TGCAGCTTTGGAGGGCATGGCTATGGCTACACCTTC. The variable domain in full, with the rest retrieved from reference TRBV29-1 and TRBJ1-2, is SAVISQKPSRDICQRGTSLTIQCQVDSQVTMMFWYRQQPGQSLTLIATANQGSEATYESGFVIDKFPISRPNLTFSTLTVSNMSPEDSSIYLCSFGGHGYGYTFGSGTRLTVV.

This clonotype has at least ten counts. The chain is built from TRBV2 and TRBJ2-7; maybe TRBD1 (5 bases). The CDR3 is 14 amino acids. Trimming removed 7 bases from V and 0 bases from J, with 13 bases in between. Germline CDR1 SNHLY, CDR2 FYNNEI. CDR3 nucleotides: TGTGCCAGCACTAAGACAGCGAGCTCCTACGAGCAGTACTTC. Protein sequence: CASTKTASSYEQYF. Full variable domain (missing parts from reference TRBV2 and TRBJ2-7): EPEVTQTPSHQVTQMGQEVILRCVPISNHLYFYWYRQILGQKVEFLVSFYNNEISEKSEIFDDQFSVERPDGSNFTLKIRSTKLEDSAMYFCASTKTASSYEQYFGPGTRLTVT.

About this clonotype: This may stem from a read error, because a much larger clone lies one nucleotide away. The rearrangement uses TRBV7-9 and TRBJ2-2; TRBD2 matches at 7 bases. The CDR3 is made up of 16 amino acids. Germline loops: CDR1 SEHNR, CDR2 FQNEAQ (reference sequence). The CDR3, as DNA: TGCGCCAGCAGCCCTGGACTAACGGGAGGCACCGGGGAGCTGTTTTTT. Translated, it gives CASSPGLTGGTGELFF.

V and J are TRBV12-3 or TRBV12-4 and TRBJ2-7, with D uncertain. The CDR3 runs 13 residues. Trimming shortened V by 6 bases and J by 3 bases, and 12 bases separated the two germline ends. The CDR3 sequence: CASRPSENYEQYF. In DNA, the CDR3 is TGTGCCAGCAGACCTTCAGAGAACTACGAGCAGTACTTC.

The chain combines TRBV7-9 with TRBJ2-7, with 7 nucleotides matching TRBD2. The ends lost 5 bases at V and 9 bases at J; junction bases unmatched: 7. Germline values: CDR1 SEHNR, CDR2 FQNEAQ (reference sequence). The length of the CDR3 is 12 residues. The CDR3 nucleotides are TGTGCCAGCAGCCTCCCGGGGGGTTGGCAGTACTTC. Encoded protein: CASSLPGGWQYF.

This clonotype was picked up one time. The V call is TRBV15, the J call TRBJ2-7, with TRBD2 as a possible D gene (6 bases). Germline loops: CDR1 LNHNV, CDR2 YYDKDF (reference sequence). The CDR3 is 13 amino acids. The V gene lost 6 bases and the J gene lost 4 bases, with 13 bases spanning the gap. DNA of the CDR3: TGTGCCACCAGTAGCGGAGTCCATTACGAGCAGTACTTC. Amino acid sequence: CATSSGVHYEQYF.

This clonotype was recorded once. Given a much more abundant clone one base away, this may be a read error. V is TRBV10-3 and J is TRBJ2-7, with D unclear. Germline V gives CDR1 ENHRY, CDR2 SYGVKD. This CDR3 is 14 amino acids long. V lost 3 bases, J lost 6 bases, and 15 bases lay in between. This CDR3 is CAISEFGIIGEQYF. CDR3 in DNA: TGTGCCATCAGTGAATTTGGAATAATCGGCGAGCAGTACTTC.